This T cell receptor (beta chain) was documented in a study of T-cell memory formation after mild COVID-19. Study-level findings and limits: Some clones that responded were present in memory (sampled pre-infection), which suggests cross-reactive memory joined. CD4+ clones that contracted lay mainly in CM and EM; CD8+ ones lay in EMRA.

Amplification by 5'RACE using constant-segment primers produced TCR alpha and TCR beta cDNA libraries that carried sample barcodes and UMIs. TCRdb processed the 5' RACE reads anew with MiXCR; each CDR3 protein has one entry. There are hundreds of thousands of distinct CDR3 sequences in the sample; 20% to 25% occur only once, and under 15% lies in the top ten. Deletions cut 0 bases from V and 0 bases from J, with 6 bases between. The germline V gene encodes CDR1 LNHNV and CDR2 YYDKDF (reference sequence). The CDR3 has 15 amino acids. A word on this clonotype: The antigen remains undetermined.

This receptor was taken from an adult woman who had mild COVID-19 (a few samples of this study predate the infection). Cell type and time point are not known. The sequenced sample consisted of PBMCs or a T cell subset sorted from them (not recorded which). The chain is built from TRBV15 and TRBJ1-3; D gene ambiguous. CDR3 DNA: TGTGCCACCAGCAGAGAGCGGAGCTCTGGAAACACCATATATTTT. This encodes CATSRERSSGNTIYF.